The present T cell receptor beta chain was sequenced within a study of regulatory T cells in long-lasting Graves disease. The study, taken as a whole, reports: Persistent Graves' patients showed reduced TCR diversity versus newly diagnosed patients.

Germline CDR1 reads ENHRY; CDR2 reads SYGVKD. This CDR3 contains 14 residues. The ends were cut back, 2 bases at V and 5 bases at J, with 12 bases in the middle. This sample's time point: newly diagnosed GD, antithyroid drugs for less than 3 months. Isolated PBMC RNA provided the starting material for the TCR library. CDR3-region Arm-PCR and iRepertoire HTBI primers produced the TCR beta libraries. TCRdb itself ran the multiplex PCR reads through MiXCR, one entry per CDR3 protein. The data show 540,000 or so distinct CDR3 sequences, 13% seen once. This clonotype was seen many times. The antigen remains undetermined. These same records also appear under a second study, on T cells in Graves' hyperthyroidism and ophthalmopathy. That work contributes: Each diagnosis drew on symptoms, thyroxine, TRAb, thyroid ultrasound and orbital computed tomography findings. Ophthalmopathy prediction by the model preceded onset by a median roughly 6 months.

The TCR originated in a man aged 30-40 years with Graves disease. This chain joins TRBV10-3 and TRBJ1-2, with D maybe TRBD1 (5 bases). Specimen: peripheral blood mononuclear cells (PBMCs), collected at new diagnosis, from a patient treated with antithyroid drugs. CDR3 sequence (DNA): TGTGCCATCAGTGAGCCCAGGGAACCGTATGGCTACACCTTC. Its translation is CAISEPREPYGYTF.